The 32 T cell receptor beta chains below were found in one sample sequenced in a study of T-cell reconstitution after alpha-beta-depleted transplantation in children. As it was prepared, the TCRbeta library received unique molecular identifiers. From the PCR reads, TCRdb called clonotypes with MiXCR, one entry per CDR3 protein. The data hold under 850,000 distinct CDR3 sequences, with around 13% observed a single time. This specimen was PBMCs, taken before TCRalphabeta/CD19-depleted stem cell transplant. All receptors come from a girl aged 2-10 years with congenital amegakaryocytic thrombocytopenia, due to receive a stem cell transplant.

This clonotype was detected many times. V and J are TRBV7-8 and TRBJ2-7; D might be TRBD1 or TRBD2, each matching 5 bases. This CDR3 has 16 residues. The germline gives CDR1 SGHVS, CDR2 FQNEAQ. V lost 5 bases and J 3 bases, leaving 20 bases between the germline ends. CDR3 in DNA: TGTGCCAGCAGCCGCCAAAGTGGGACCGCAGTCTACGAGCAGTACTTC. Its translation: CASSRQSGTAVYEQYF. Using reference TRBV7-8 and TRBJ2-7 for the parts outside the CDR3, the full variable domain is GAGVSQSPRYKVAKRGQDVALRCDPISGHVSLFWYQQALGQGPEFLTYFQNEAQLDKSGLPSDRFFAERPEGSVSTLKIQRTQQEDSAVYLCASSRQSGTAVYEQYFGPGTRLTVT.

This clonotype was recorded many times. The chain joins TRBV5-1 to TRBJ2-7; a weak D match, TRBD1 (5 bases). Trimming took off 0 bases at V and 2 bases at J, with 12 bases between the two ends. The CDR3 loop spans 15 amino acids. CDR1 is SGHRS and CDR2 is YFSETQ in the germline V gene. CDR3 coding DNA: TGCGCCAGCAGCTTGGGAGCAGGGCAAACCTACGAGCAGTACTTC. This translates into CASSLGAGQTYEQYF.

In its sample, this clonotype was seen once. This clone may be a read error of a much larger clone one base away. Here the CDR3 DNA reads TGTGCCAGCAGCGTAAGCGGGGGCTCCAACGAGCAGTACTTC. The encoded protein is CASSVSGGSNEQYF. J is TRBJ2-7 and V is TRBV7-2, with 8 bases matching TRBD2. Germline V lookup: CDR1 SGHTA, CDR2 FQGNSA. The CDR3 is made up of 14 amino acids.

This clonotype has a count of ten or more. The chain joins TRBV5-1 to TRBJ2-5, with unresolved D. This CDR3 is built from 12 residues. Germline lookup yields CDR1 SGHRS and CDR2 YFSETQ. V lost 0 bases, J lost 5 bases, and 5 bases lay in between. The CDR3, as DNA: TGCGCCAGCAGCTTGGCCTGGGAGACCCAGTACTTC. Translating gives CASSLAWETQYF.

Many counts were recorded for this clonotype. The chain is built from TRBV20-1 and TRBJ1-5; D remains unclear. CDR1 DFQATT and CDR2 SNEGSKA come from the germline V gene (reference sequence). The CDR3 covers 10 residues. Trimming pared 2 bases from V and 9 bases from J, leaving 5 bases between. For the CDR3, the DNA is TGCAGTGCTAGACGGGGGCCCCAGCATTTT. Its protein product is CSARRGPQHF.

This clonotype showed up many times. The J gene is TRBJ2-1, the V gene TRBV5-6, with D perhaps matching TRBD1 (5 bases). This CDR3 contains 14 residues. Germline CDR1 and CDR2: SGHDT and YYEEEE. V was shortened by 7 bases and J by 0 bases, with 11 bases between the two germline ends. DNA of the CDR3: TGTGCCAGCGGTCGACAGAACTCCTACAATGAGCAGTTCTTC. Translated: CASGRQNSYNEQFF. The variable domain in full, with the rest retrieved from reference TRBV5-6 and TRBJ2-1, is DAGVTQSPTHLIKTRGQQVTLRCSPKSGHDTVSWYQQALGQGPQFIFQYYEEEERQRGNFPDRFSGHQFPNYSSELNVNALLLGDSALYLCASGRQNSYNEQFFGPGTRLTVL.

The V gene is TRBV20-1, the J gene TRBJ2-1; D may match TRBD1 or TRBD2 (5 bases each). V lost 1 base and J lost 2, with 9 bases in between. From germline, CDR1 is DFQATT and CDR2 SNEGSKA (reference sequence). The CDR3 length is 14 residues. The CDR3 reads CSARAQGPYNEQFF. CDR3 coding DNA: TGCAGTGCTAGAGCCCAGGGACCCTACAATGAGCAGTTCTTC.

This clonotype was seen repeatedly, ten times or more. The V and J genes are TRBV7-2 and TRBJ2-3, with TRBD2 as a possible D gene (5 bases). The germline V gene encodes CDR1 SGHTA and CDR2 FQGNSA. V lost 3 bases and J lost 4, with 20 bases in between. The CDR3 length is 17 residues. The CDR3 here is CASSFTTSASPPDTQYF. As DNA, the CDR3 is TGTGCCAGCAGCTTCACCACATCCGCTAGCCCCCCAGATACGCAGTATTTT.

This clonotype was found many times. This chain links TRBV5-1 with TRBJ2-3; D ambiguous. This CDR3 region has 18 residues. V was shortened by 1 base and J by 0 bases, with 18 bases between the two germline ends. Germline assignment: CDR1 SGHRS and CDR2 YFSETQ. In nucleotides, the CDR3 is TGCGCCAGCAGCTTGAGATTGTTCGACGGACCGAGCACAGATACGCAGTATTTT. Its protein product is CASSLRLFDGPSTDTQYF.

This clonotype was counted ten times or more. The chain has TRBV7-2 and TRBJ2-1; the D is unclear. Trimming stripped 5 bases from V and 8 bases from J, with 16 bases between. CDR1 SGHTA and CDR2 FQGNSA come from the germline V gene. The CDR3 loop spans 14 amino acids. CDR3 residues: CASSKRTQWHEQFF. The CDR3 nucleotides read TGTGCCAGCAGCAAAAGGACCCAGTGGCATGAGCAGTTCTTC. Complete variable domain (other parts from reference TRBV7-2 and TRBJ2-1): GAGVSQSPSNKVTEKGKDVELRCDPISGHTALYWYRQSLGQGLEFLIYFQGNSAPDKSGLPSDRFSAERTGGSVSTLTIQRTQQEDSAVYLCASSKRTQWHEQFFGPGTRLTVL.

A few counts support this clonotype. The chain recombines TRBV20-1 with TRBJ2-1; the match to TRBD2 covers 9 bases. The CDR3 has 15 residues. Trimming cost V 1 base and J 8 bases; bases outside gene matches: 9. Looked up from germline, CDR1 is DFQATT and CDR2 is SNEGSKA (reference sequence). The CDR3 sequence is CSARVASGKSDEQFF. The DNA for the CDR3 is TGCAGTGCTAGAGTGGCTAGCGGGAAGAGCGATGAGCAGTTCTTC.

Concerning this clonotype itself: Germline and junction disagree at one end, which may indicate a read error. The CDR3 DNA follows: TGTGCCAGTAGAACCGGGGGGGGTACACCAACCTTAGAAGACTTC. Translated, it gives CASRTGGGTPTLEDF. The V call is TRBV19, the J call TRBJ2-5; 8 nucleotides align to TRBD2. The CDR3 contains 15 residues. Looked up from germline, CDR1 is LNHDA and CDR2 is SQIVND (reference sequence).

This clonotype was observed at least ten times. The chain combines TRBV5-1 with TRBJ2-7, with TRBD2 matching 11 bases. Germline CDR1 reads SGHRS; CDR2 reads YFSETQ. CDR3 length: 14 amino acids. J lost 3 bases, V lost 7 bases, and 6 bases had no gene match. Written as DNA, the CDR3 is TGCGCCAGCCGAGAGGGACTAGCGGACTACGAGCAGTACTTC. This encodes CASREGLADYEQYF.

The sample holds many counts of this clonotype. V usage is TRBV5-1 and J usage is TRBJ2-1; 7 bases agree with TRBD2. Trimming removed 9 bases from V and 4 bases from J; junction bases left unmatched: 13. The CDR3 totals 15 residues. Germline CDR1 SGHRS, CDR2 YFSETQ. The CDR3 DNA sequence: TGCGCCATCATTCCTAAGCTAGCGGTATACAATGAGCAGTTCTTC. Its protein product is CAIIPKLAVYNEQFF. Full variable domain (rest looked up from reference TRBV5-1 and TRBJ2-1): KAGVTQTPRYLIKTRGQQVTLSCSPISGHRSVSWYQQTPGQGLQFLFEYFSETQRNKGNFPGRFSGRQFSNSRSEMNVSTLELGDSALYLCAIIPKLAVYNEQFFGPGTRLTVL.

This clonotype appeared many times. V usage is TRBV20-1 and J usage is TRBJ1-5; the D is unclear. Trimming left V 3 bases short and J 7 bases short, with 10 bases between. The CDR3 sequence is 12 residues long. Germline values: CDR1 DFQATT, CDR2 SNEGSKA (reference sequence). The CDR3 DNA reads TGCAGTGCTAGGGACGGAGAGCAGCCCCAGCATTTT. It codes for CSARDGEQPQHF.

This chain links TRBV5-1 with TRBJ2-5; no reliable D call. Trimming took off 3 bases at V and 2 bases at J, with 17 bases between the two ends. This CDR3 has 16 amino acids. The germline V gene has CDR1 SGHRS and CDR2 YFSETQ. The CDR3 region is CASSSTTMFGQETQYF. The CDR3 DNA is TGCGCCAGCAGCTCCACTACGATGTTCGGGCAAGAGACCCAGTACTTC.

This clonotype was found many times. V usage is TRBV20-1 and J usage is TRBJ2-2, with D tentatively TRBD1 or TRBD2 (6 bases each). V shed 4 bases and J shed 0 bases, with 12 bases lying between them. The CDR3 has 15 residues. CDR1 DFQATT and CDR2 SNEGSKA come from the germline V gene (reference sequence). The CDR3 region is CSATRGQPNTGELFF. The CDR3, as DNA: TGCAGTGCTACCCGGGGGCAGCCGAACACCGGGGAGCTGTTTTTT.

This clonotype was counted between two and nine times. V usage is TRBV21-1 and J usage is TRBJ2-5; TRBD1, as called in the table, went unchecked against the DNA. TRBV21-1 is a documented pseudogene. The CDR3 runs to 15 residues. In DNA form, the CDR3 reads TGTGCCAGCAGCACCTCAGGGGGCCAGGGAGAGACCCAGTACTTC. This gives the protein CASSTSGGQGETQYF.

This clonotype showed up just a few times. The chain carries TRBV20-1 and TRBJ2-5, with a possible D match to TRBD2 (6 bases). V was trimmed by 4 bases and J by 4 bases, leaving 13 bases between them. The germline CDR1 and CDR2 sequences are DFQATT and SNEGSKA (reference sequence). This CDR3 is built from 13 residues. CDR3 sequence reads: CSANRELRETQYF. The CDR3 coding sequence is TGCAGTGCTAATCGGGAGTTGCGAGAGACCCAGTACTTC.

This clonotype was counted ten times or more. This chain uses TRBV29-1 with TRBJ2-3; D is unclear. The ends were cut back, 0 bases at V and 2 bases at J, with 15 bases in the middle. Germline CDR1 is SQVTM and CDR2 is ANQGSEA. The CDR3 is 16 residues long. CDR3 in amino acids: CSVEDSSFRLTDTQYF. DNA for the CDR3: TGCAGCGTTGAAGATTCATCCTTCCGGCTCACAGATACGCAGTATTTT.

The V and J genes are TRBV5-1 and TRBJ2-7; 10 nucleotides line up with TRBD2. V was clipped by 4 bases and J by 5 bases; unmatched bases: 12. Germline V gives CDR1 SGHRS, CDR2 YFSETQ. This CDR3 region has 16 residues. This CDR3 reads CASSALGLAAGDEQYF. The CDR3 nucleotides are TGCGCCAGCAGCGCCCTAGGACTAGCGGCGGGAGACGAGCAGTACTTC. The full variable domain, with the rest looked up from reference TRBV5-1 and TRBJ2-7, is KAGVTQTPRYLIKTRGQQVTLSCSPISGHRSVSWYQQTPGQGLQFLFEYFSETQRNKGNFPGRFSGRQFSNSRSEMNVSTLELGDSALYLCASSALGLAAGDEQYFGPGTRLTVT.

The J gene is TRBJ2-5, the V gene TRBV5-5, with D maybe TRBD1 (6 bases). The CDR3 runs to 15 residues. V shed 2 bases and J shed 4 bases, with 15 bases lying between them. Germline CDR1 is SGHKS and CDR2 is YYEKEE (reference sequence). The CDR3 DNA reads TGTGCCAGCAGCTTCGGGACAACAGAGGGAGAGACCCAGTACTTC. It yields the protein CASSFGTTEGETQYF.

This clonotype was counted only a few times. The chain has TRBV7-8 and TRBJ2-2; D not certain. CDR3 size: 14 residues. CDR1 is SGHVS, CDR2 FQNEAQ, per germline. Trimming cost V 5 bases and J 1 base, with 8 bases left between them. CDR3 sequence: CASSPPRNTGELFF. Written as DNA, the CDR3 is TGTGCCAGCAGCCCACCACGGAACACCGGGGAGCTGTTTTTT.

In its sample, this clonotype was seen a few times. The chain is built from TRBV18 and TRBJ2-1; no firm D call. Germline V lookup: CDR1 KGHSH, CDR2 LQKENI. The CDR3 runs 15 residues. The ends were cut back, 2 bases at V and 0 bases at J, with 8 bases in the middle. CDR3 sequence (DNA): TGTGCCAGCTCACCAGTTAAGAGCTCCTACAATGAGCAGTTCTTC. Translating it yields CASSPVKSSYNEQFF.

At least ten counts were recorded for this clonotype. The V gene is TRBV20-1, the J gene TRBJ2-3; TRBD2 might be the D (6 bases). V lost 4 bases to trimming and J lost 2 bases, with 10 bases between them. The CDR3 spans 13 residues. Germline CDR1 and CDR2: DFQATT and SNEGSKA (reference sequence). CDR3 DNA sequence: TGCAGTGCTAAGAGGACTAACACAGATACGCAGTATTTT. Encoded protein: CSAKRTNTDTQYF.

This clonotype was counted many times. The CDR3 DNA reads as TGTGCCAGCAGCTACTGGACAGGGCACAATGAGCAGTTCTTC. It codes for CASSYWTGHNEQFF. The chain employs TRBV13 and TRBJ2-1; 8 bases fit TRBD1. The CDR3 extends over 14 amino acids. The junction had 4 bases not matched to a gene; V was cut back by 4 bases and J by 5 bases. The germline gives CDR1 PRHDT, CDR2 FYEKMQ (reference sequence). The entire variable domain, with the rest obtained from reference TRBV13 and TRBJ2-1, is as follows: AAGVIQSPRHLIKEKRETATLKCYPIPRHDTVYWYQQGPGQDPQFLISFYEKMQSDKGSIPDRFSAQQFSDYHSELNMSSLELGDSALYFCASSYWTGHNEQFFGPGTRLTVL.

This clonotype was counted ten times or more. The V gene is TRBV29-1, the J gene TRBJ1-1, with unresolved D. Germline loops: CDR1 SQVTM, CDR2 ANQGSEA. V was trimmed by 4 bases and J by 3 bases, leaving 18 bases between them. This CDR3 spans 15 amino acids. The CDR3 DNA sequence: TGCAGCGTTGTTGGGGATTTGCTTGGGTACACTGAAGCTTTCTTT. Amino acids: CSVVGDLLGYTEAFF.

This clonotype was counted at least ten times. This chain joins TRBV7-2 and TRBJ2-3, with 7 positions matching TRBD1. Trimming removed 0 bases from V and 5 bases from J; junction bases left unmatched: 8. The CDR3 totals 16 residues. Per germline, CDR1 SGHTA and CDR2 FQGNSA. CDR3 sequence (DNA): TGTGCCAGCAGCTTAGCGGGACAGACTGCGGGAGATACGCAGTATTTT. Residues: CASSLAGQTAGDTQYF.

J is TRBJ2-5 and V is TRBV29-1; D not resolved. The V and J ends lost 1 base and 1 base respectively, with 7 bases between them. The CDR3 is 13 residues long. Germline assignment: CDR1 SQVTM and CDR2 ANQGSEA. The DNA of the CDR3 is TGCAGCGTTGAAGGCCAGAGCCAAGAGACCCAGTACTTC. Protein sequence: CSVEGQSQETQYF.

This clonotype was seen more than once but under ten times. The chain combines TRBV11-2 with TRBJ2-3; 10 bases agree with TRBD2. This CDR3 is built from 16 residues. Unmatched junction bases numbered 5, after V lost 2 bases and J lost 3 bases. Germline CDR1 is SGHAT and CDR2 is FQNNGV. The CDR3 DNA follows: TGTGCCAGCAGCTTACATTTGGGACTAGCGACAGATACGCAGTATTTT. It translates to CASSLHLGLATDTQYF. Full variable domain (outside the CDR3, taken from reference TRBV11-2 and TRBJ2-3): EAGVAQSPRYKIIEKRQSVAFWCNPISGHATLYWYQQILGQGPKLLIQFQNNGVVDDSQLPKDRFSAERLKGVDSTLKIQPAKLEDSAVYLCASSLHLGLATDTQYFGPGTRLTVL.

The chain has TRBV15 and TRBJ2-5; TRBD2 matches at 7 bases. CDR3 length equals 17 residues. V shed 1 base, J shed 3 bases, and the junction held 11 bases outside the gene matches. The germline CDR1 and CDR2 sequences are LNHNV and YYDKDF (reference sequence). The CDR3 DNA reads TGTGCCACCAGCAGAGTAATTTACTTGGCGGGAGAAGAGACCCAGTACTTC. Its protein product is CATSRVIYLAGEETQYF.

This clonotype was picked up many times. The chain is built from TRBV7-9 and TRBJ2-7; no reliable D call. Per germline, CDR1 SEHNR and CDR2 FQNEAQ (reference sequence). The CDR3 extends over 12 amino acids. Trimming took 6 bases from V and 2 from J, leaving 8 bases between them. This CDR3 reads CASRLDTYEQYF. Here the CDR3 DNA reads TGTGCCAGCAGACTTGACACCTACGAGCAGTACTTC. The full variable domain, with the rest looked up from reference TRBV7-9 and TRBJ2-7, is DTGVSQNPRHKITKRGQNVTFRCDPISEHNRLYWYRQTLGQGPEFLTYFQNEAQLEKSRLLSDRFSAERPKGSFSTLEIQRTEQGDSAMYLCASRLDTYEQYFGPGTRLTVT.